This entry features one T cell receptor (beta chain) sequence. The data were obtained in a study of blood T cell repertoires in COVID-19. Study context: The samples span acute and convalescent COVID-19 from the United States, Italy and Spain. Nucleic acid was either cDNA or gDNA, and it came from T cells, B-cell-depleted T cells, or PBMCs.

The V gene lost 6 bases and the J gene lost 5 bases, with 7 bases spanning the gap. Germline CDR1 LNHDA, CDR2 SQIVND (reference sequence). The CDR3 is 11 residues long. Data came from immunoSEQ multiplex PCR; TCRdb stores just in-frame clones and leaves some out. This sample has 200,000 or so clones, with around 82% found just once. The chain links TRBV19 to TRBJ2-5, with D uncertain. Input material: PBMCs or T cells enriched from blood (not recorded which). The clonotype originates from a woman in her forties with acute COVID-19. DNA for the CDR3: TGTGCCAGTAGCTTCTCGGAGACCCAGTACTTC. Protein: CASSFSETQYF.